Below are 13 T cell receptor beta chains sequenced from a single sample in a study of cytomegalovirus exposure and HLA in healthy donors. Primers for the PCR totalled 60 Vbeta and 13 Jbeta. The table came from immunoSEQ multiplex PCR; TCRdb's copy has only in-frame clones and leaves some out. Of 150,000 to 200,000 clones in the sample, around 62% were seen once. Sequencing was carried out using PBMCs. These receptors all come from a man aged 35 to 55 in good health and CMV-seronegative.

The chain is built from TRBV19 and TRBJ2-2; 8 nucleotides match TRBD1. The CDR3 is made up of 18 amino acids. The V and J ends lost 10 bases and 0 bases, in that order; junction bases with no gene match: 16. CDR1 and CDR2 from the germline V gene are LNHDA and SQIVND (reference sequence). The CDR3 DNA reads TGTGCCACCTCGCCGGGACAGGCGATCTACACGAACACCGGGGAGCTGTTTTTT. Its translation is CATSPGQAIYTNTGELFF. The full variable domain, its missing parts supplied by reference TRBV19 and TRBJ2-2, is DGGITQSPKYLFRKEGQNVTLSCEQNLNHDAMYWYRQDPGQGLRLIYYSQIVNDFQKGDIAEGYSVSREKKESFPLTVTSAQKNPTAFYLCATSPGQAIYTNTGELFFGEGSRLTVL.

This rearrangement joins TRBV10-3 to TRBJ1-3; tentatively, D is TRBD1 (5 bases). The CDR3 contains 16 residues. V was clipped by 4 bases and J by 0 bases, with 13 bases between them. Germline CDR1 ENHRY, CDR2 SYGVKD. As DNA, the CDR3 is TGTGCCATCAGTGGCTATGACAGAGACTCTGGAAACACCATATATTTT. Amino acids: CAISGYDRDSGNTIYF.

This clone has just a few counts. The CDR3 loop is CASRPSLQEGTEAFF. The CDR3 DNA reads as TGTGCCAGCAGACCTTCCCTACAGGAGGGCACTGAAGCTTTCTTT. The chain carries TRBV2 and TRBJ1-1; a possible D gene is TRBD1 (5 bases). The CDR3 is made up of 15 amino acids. Germline CDR1 is SNHLY and CDR2 is FYNNEI. V lost 6 bases and J lost 4, with 18 bases in between.

The chain employs TRBV14 and TRBJ2-5; D may be TRBD2 (6 bases). Between the trimmed V and J ends, which lost 1 base and 4 bases, there was a span of 13 bases. In germline, CDR1 is SGHDN, CDR2 FVKESK. The CDR3 has 15 amino acids. The DNA for the CDR3 is TGTGCCAGCAGCCAAGGGAGGGGAGCCCCAGAGACCCAGTACTTC. Protein product: CASSQGRGAPETQYF.

The CDR3 spells CASSQGIAGGSSYEQYF. CDR3 coding DNA: TGCGCCAGCAGCCAAGGAATAGCGGGAGGTTCTTCCTACGAGCAGTACTTC. The V and J genes are TRBV4-3 and TRBJ2-7, with 10 bases fitting TRBD2. Germline values: CDR1 LGHNA, CDR2 YSLEER. The CDR3 sequence is 17 residues long. Losses at the gene ends were 1 base for V and 1 base for J; bases not matched to a gene: 7.

This chain joins TRBV19 and TRBJ1-5, with D possibly TRBD1 on 5 matching bases. Between the trimmed V and J ends, which lost 6 bases and 1 base, there was a span of 22 bases. The CDR3 has 18 residues. CDR1 is LNHDA, CDR2 SQIVND, per germline (reference sequence). CDR3 coding DNA: TGTGCCAGTAGGCCCGACAGCGCCAACCTGAAGAGCAATCAGCCCCAGCATTTT. Encoded protein: CASRPDSANLKSNQPQHF. Variable domain in full (rest from reference TRBV19 and TRBJ1-5): DGGITQSPKYLFRKEGQNVTLSCEQNLNHDAMYWYRQDPGQGLRLIYYSQIVNDFQKGDIAEGYSVSREKKESFPLTVTSAQKNPTAFYLCASRPDSANLKSNQPQHFGDGTRLSIL.

The genes are TRBV5-1 and TRBJ2-7, with 9 bases that match TRBD1. The CDR3 extends over 16 amino acids. Germline V lookup: CDR1 SGHRS, CDR2 YFSETQ. V trimming: 4 bases; J trimming: 3 bases; junction bases outside the gene matches: 11. Written as DNA, the CDR3 is TGCGCCAGCAGCCCAAGCGCGGGACAGGGTTTCTACGAGCAGTACTTC. It encodes CASSPSAGQGFYEQYF.

This chain joins TRBV5-1 and TRBJ2-3; possible D gene TRBD1, 5 bases. The germline CDR1 and CDR2 sequences are SGHRS and YFSETQ. Trimming stripped 4 bases from V and 5 bases from J, with 11 bases between. The CDR3 is 13 residues long. CDR3 loop: CASSKHRQDTQYF. The CDR3 coding sequence is TGCGCCAGCAGCAAACACAGGCAAGATACGCAGTATTTT.

This chain uses TRBV19 with TRBJ2-7; 8 bases are a match to TRBD1. Germline V CDR1 and CDR2: LNHDA, SQIVND (reference sequence). CDR3 length: 14 amino acids. J gave up 3 bases and V 4 bases, and 5 bases lay outside the gene matches. CDR3 sequence: CASSNRGALYEQYF. CDR3 nucleotides: TGTGCCAGTAGTAACAGGGGGGCCCTCTACGAGCAGTACTTC.

The chain is built from TRBV6-5 and TRBJ2-1; the match to TRBD2 covers 8 bases. CDR1 is MNHEY, CDR2 SVGAGI, per germline. Trimming took 4 bases from V and 0 from J; bases not matched to a gene: 5. The CDR3 extends over 16 amino acids. This CDR3 reads CASSSRGGPSYNEQFF. In nucleotides, the CDR3 is TGTGCCAGCAGTTCCCGCGGGGGGCCCTCCTACAATGAGCAGTTCTTC.

This clone appeared a few times. The rearrangement joins TRBV7-2 to TRBJ2-7, with a tentative D call TRBD2 (7 bases). CDR3 length: 15 amino acids. V shed 6 bases and J shed 2 bases, with 17 bases lying between them. Germline-derived CDR1 and CDR2 are SGHTA and FQGNSA. The CDR3 bases are TGTGCCAGCAGACTAACACAGGGAGGGCCCTACGAGCAGTACTTC. Its translation: CASRLTQGGPYEQYF.

The chain carries TRBV19 and TRBJ1-2; a weak D match, TRBD1 (5 bases). The ends were cut back, 6 bases at V and 4 bases at J, with 18 bases in the middle. Germline V gene data show CDR1 as LNHDA and CDR2 as SQIVND (reference sequence). This CDR3 has 15 residues. The DNA for the CDR3 is TGTGCCAGTAGGGTCGTCAGGGCCATCGGCTATGGCTACACCTTC. Translating gives CASRVVRAIGYGYTF.

This clone has a handful of counts. The chain combines TRBV15 with TRBJ1-3, with no clear D. The CDR3 length is 14 residues. Trimming pared 1 base from V and 4 bases from J, leaving 8 bases between. CDR1 is LNHNV, CDR2 YYDKDF, per germline (reference sequence). CDR3 protein: CATSRVTGGNTIYF. In DNA, the CDR3 is TGTGCCACCAGCAGAGTCACCGGGGGAAACACCATATATTTT.